This T cell receptor beta chain is from a study of T cell responses to AZD1222 COVID-19 vaccine. Timing groups of about 4 and about 12 weeks for second doses were pooled. Measured with immunoSEQ multiplex PCR; TCRdb has only the in-frame clones, and not every one. The table has 86,000 or so clones, roughly 86% seen once. Study observations and caveats: The donor cohort was predominantly white British with a female majority, and clonal diversity may have been underestimated. Spike-specific TCR breadth and depth grew following two AZD1222 doses.

The V gene's germline CDR1 is SGHAT and CDR2 FQNNGV. Trimming pared 5 bases from V and 6 bases from J, leaving 11 bases between. The CDR3 has 12 amino acids. On this clone itself: The antigen remains unidentified.

The material sequenced was peripheral blood, taken 28 days after the second AZD1222 dose. The chain recombines TRBV11-2 with TRBJ2-7; D is undetermined. The receptor was isolated from an adult who received the AZD1222 COVID-19 vaccine. In DNA form, the CDR3 reads TGTGCCAGCAGCCTGACGGGTTTCGAGCAGTACTTC. Translating gives CASSLTGFEQYF. The whole variable domain, remainder taken from reference TRBV11-2 and TRBJ2-7, is EAGVAQSPRYKIIEKRQSVAFWCNPISGHATLYWYQQILGQGPKLLIQFQNNGVVDDSQLPKDRFSAERLKGVDSTLKIQPAKLEDSAVYLCASSLTGFEQYFGPGTRLTVT.